Described below is a single T cell receptor beta chain sequence and its context. Its antigen is currently unknown. Relative to the germline gene, one junction end is altered; a read error may explain this. These data originate in a study of blood T cells in healthy people across ages. The CDR3 loop spans 13 amino acids. Germline assignment: CDR1 MNHEY and CDR2 SMNVEV (reference sequence). Next came a second PCR, run for about 6 to 11 cycles, which used a sample-barcoded 5' primer along with a J-beta primer mix. TCRdb redid the calling of the 5' RACE reads with MiXCR, one entry per CDR3 protein. The sample has about 1.6 million distinct CDR3 sequences, roughly 32% seen once. Study-level results: A roughly linear fall in TCR beta diversity per million T cells was seen with increasing age.

The V gene is TRBV27, the J gene TRBJ2-7; D unresolved. The sequence derives from a young woman in good health. Sequencing used blood. This chain's CDR3 is CVSSHGPNYEQYF. The DNA of the CDR3 is TGTGTCAGCAGCCACGGACCCAACTACGAGCAGTACTTC.